This is a list of T cell receptor beta chains from one sample in a study of shared T cell receptors in the human thymus. TCRdb's copy holds only in-frame clones and misses some; the assay was immunoSEQ multiplex PCR. Counted here are over 650,000 clones, 70% to 90% occurring once; the ten biggest clones make up 0.009% to 0.0095%. This same sample was also taken into another study, of human thymus T cells.

Sequencing used thymocytes. The source is a boy less than two years old with a congenital heart defect. CDR3s include the opening cysteine and the closing phenylalanine or tryptophan. The D gene is left open where the match is weak. Some rows have no size entry. The others give once, few or many, or a class for an expanded clone.

j_gene,abundance,d_gene,v_gene,CDR3nt,CDR3aa
TRBJ2-1,few,TRBD2,TRBV15,TGTGCCACCAGCAGAGTAGCGGGAGAGAGCTACAATGAGCAGTTCTTC,CATSRVAGESYNEQFF
TRBJ2-1,NA,NA,TRBV4-1,TGCGCCAGCAGCCAAGGGGAGGTGACTAACACTTGCAATGAGCAGTTCTTC,CASSQGEVTNTCNEQFF
TRBJ2-7,NA,NA,TRBV19,TGTGCCAGTAGTATAGGAGGCAGTCCAACCTACGAGCAGTACTTC,CASSIGGSPTYEQYF
TRBJ2-2,once,NA,TRBV28,TGTGCCAGCAACGTTGGGGGGGACGGGACATTGAACACCGGGGAGCTGTTTTTT,CASNVGGDGTLNTGELFF
TRBJ1-6,NA,TRBD1,TRBV18,TGTGCCAGCTCACCGGACAGGCGTGGTTCACCCCTCCACTTT,CASSPDRRGSPLHF
TRBJ2-7,few,NA,TRBV13,TGTGCCAGCAGCAACAGGGACAAGGGGACCTACGAGCAGTACTTC,CASSNRDKGTYEQYF
TRBJ2-2,NA,TRBD2,TRBV14,TGTTCCAGCAGCCAATTTCGAGCGGGAGTCCACACCGGGGAGCTGTTTTTT,CSSSQFRAGVHTGELFF
TRBJ1-2,NA,TRBD1,TRBV27,TGTGCCAGCACCCCCCGGCGGTGGGACAGGGGCGATTTCTATGGCTACACCTTC,CASTPRRWDRGDFYGYTF
TRBJ2-7,NA,NA,TRBV5-1,TGCGCCAGCAGCTTGGGCGGGAACGACGAGCAGTACTTC,CASSLGGNDEQYF
TRBJ2-5,NA,TRBD2,TRBV28,TGTGCCAGCAGCTGTAGCGGGGGGGCCTTAGAGACCCAGTACTTC,CASSCSGGALETQYF
TRBJ2-7,NA,NA,TRBV4-3,TGCGCCAGCAGCCAAGGGGCAGGTTACGAGCAGTACTTC,CASSQGAGYEQYF
TRBJ2-7,NA,NA,TRBV18,TGTGCCAGCTCGCCGCCAGAGACTTCGGGGGAGCAGTACTTC,CASSPPETSGEQYF
TRBJ1-3,few,NA,TRBV19,TGTGCCAGTAGTATTAACAGGATCAACTCTGGAAACACCATATATTTT,CASSINRINSGNTIYF
TRBJ2-3,NA,TRBD2,TRBV14,TGTGCCAGCAGCCAGTCGAGCGGGGGGGTTGAAGATACGCAGTATTTT,CASSQSSGGVEDTQYF
TRBJ1-5,NA,NA,TRBV25-1,TGTGCCAGCAGGCCCAGGGATGATCAGCCCCAGCATTTT,CASRPRDDQPQHF
TRBJ1-2,NA,NA,TRBV5-5,TGTGCCAGCAGCCTACCGGTTGAACCACCGCCGAGGGGCTACACCTTC,CASSLPVEPPPRGYTF
TRBJ2-7,NA,NA,TRBV9,TGTGCCAGCAGCGTAGAACTGGAGGGCAGGGTCCACGAGCAGTACTTC,CASSVELEGRVHEQYF
TRBJ1-2,NA,TRBD1,TRBV30,TGTGCCCCCCCGCCCCGACAGGGGGCGAAGGGCTACACCTTC,CAPPPRQGAKGYTF
TRBJ1-2,few,NA,TRBV21-1,TGTGCCAGAGGGGGCAGGGGCTACACCTTC,CARGGRGYTF
TRBJ1-1,NA,TRBD1,TRBV25-1,TGTGCCAGCAGAGGATACAGGGGGACGAACACTGAAGCTTTCTTT,CASRGYRGTNTEAFF
TRBJ2-1,NA,NA,TRBV18,TGTGCCAGCTCACCACGGATAGGGGTTAGCCATACCTACAATGAGCAGTTCTTC,CASSPRIGVSHTYNEQFF
TRBJ1-4,NA,TRBD1,TRBV6-4,TGTGCCAGCAGACAGGGGGCGGGTGAAAAACTGTTTTTT,CASRQGAGEKLFF
TRBJ1-2,NA,TRBD1,TRBV28,TGTGCCAGCAGTATCAGGACAGGGGTTGGCTACACCTTC,CASSIRTGVGYTF
TRBJ1-1,NA,NA,TRBV6-5,TGTGCCAGCAGTACGATTTCACAACCCCGGGCTGAAGCTTTCTTT,CASSTISQPRAEAFF
TRBJ1-4,few,NA,TRBV28,TGTGCCAGCAGTTTACCCGGGAGACAAAATGAAAAACTGTTTTTT,CASSLPGRQNEKLFF
TRBJ2-1,NA,NA,TRBV27,TGTGCCAGCAGTTTAGCAGGACAGTACAATGAGCAGTTCTTC,CASSLAGQYNEQFF
TRBJ2-7,NA,NA,TRBV7-2,TGTGCCAGCAGCTTAGCTAGCGCCTCCTACGAGCAGTACTTC,CASSLASASYEQYF
TRBJ1-5,few,TRBD1,TRBV27,TGTGCCAGCAGTTTAACCCCTAGCCAGGGGGCGAGTAGCAATCAGCCCCAGCATTTT,CASSLTPSQGASSNQPQHF
TRBJ1-2,NA,TRBD1,TRBV27,TGTGCCAGCAAACAGGGGGAGTTTGGCTACACCTTC,CASKQGEFGYTF
TRBJ2-7,NA,NA,TRBV5-4,TGTGCCAGCAGCCCTACAAGCGGGCATGTCAACGAGCAGTACTTC,CASSPTSGHVNEQYF
TRBJ1-4,NA,TRBD1,TRBV4-3,TGCGCCAGCAGCAACCGGGACAGGGAGATCAATGAAAAACTGTTTTTT,CASSNRDREINEKLFF
TRBJ2-7,NA,TRBD2,TRBV6-5,TGTGCCAGCAGTTACGGGAGGGGCTTGGAAGCCTACGAGCAGTACTTC,CASSYGRGLEAYEQYF
TRBJ2-1,NA,TRBD1,TRBV7-2,TGTGCCAGCAGCTTGGTTGAAAGACAGGGCTCCTACAATGAGCAGTTCTTC,CASSLVERQGSYNEQFF
TRBJ2-3,NA,TRBD1,TRBV5-1,TGCGCCAGCAGCTGGACCGGGACAGGGATCCTTACGCAGTATTTT,CASSWTGTGILTQYF
TRBJ2-5,once,NA,TRBV12-5,TGTGCTAGTAACTCAGGGGAGGGGGAGACCCAGTACTTC,CASNSGEGETQYF
TRBJ1-4,NA,TRBD1,TRBV28,TGTGCCAGCAGCCGGGACAGCGCTAATGAAAAACTGTTTTTT,CASSRDSANEKLFF
TRBJ1-5,NA,TRBD1,TRBV5-6,TGTGCCAGCAGCCAGACAACGACTGACAGGGGGCCAGGCAATCAGCCCCAGCATTTT,CASSQTTTDRGPGNQPQHF
TRBJ2-2,NA,TRBD2,TRBV14,TGTGCCAGCAGCCAAGATTTATTCAGCGGGAGGGCAACCGGGGAGCTGTTTTTT,CASSQDLFSGRATGELFF
TRBJ1-1,NA,NA,TRBV7-3,TGTGCCAGCAGCTCTAATAAGGCGGGGACTGAAGCTTTCTTT,CASSSNKAGTEAFF
TRBJ2-3,NA,TRBD2,TRBV7-2,TGTGCCAGCAGCTCAACGACTAGCGAGGACACAGATACGCAGTATTTT,CASSSTTSEDTDTQYF